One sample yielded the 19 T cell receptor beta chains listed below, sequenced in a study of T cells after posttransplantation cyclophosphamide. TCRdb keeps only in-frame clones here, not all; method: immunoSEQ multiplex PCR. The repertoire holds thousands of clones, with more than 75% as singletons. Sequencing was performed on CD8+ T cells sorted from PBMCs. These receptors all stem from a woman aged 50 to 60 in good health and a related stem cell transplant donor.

CDR3 amino acids: CASELTGMVPQHF. CDR3 nucleotide sequence: TGTGCCAGCGAACTGACAGGGATGGTGCCCCAGCATTTT. The gene calls are TRBV6-5 and TRBJ1-5; 7 nucleotides match TRBD1. The CDR3 consists of 13 residues. Germline CDR1 MNHEY, CDR2 SVGAGI. The V and J ends lost 8 bases and 9 bases, in that order; junction bases with no gene match: 10.

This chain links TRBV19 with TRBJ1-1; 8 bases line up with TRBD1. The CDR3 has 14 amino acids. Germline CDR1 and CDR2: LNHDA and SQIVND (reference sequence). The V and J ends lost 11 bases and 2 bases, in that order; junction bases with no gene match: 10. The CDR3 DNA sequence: TGTGCCGTCGAGACCGGGACAGGCAACACTGAAGCTTTCTTT. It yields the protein CAVETGTGNTEAFF. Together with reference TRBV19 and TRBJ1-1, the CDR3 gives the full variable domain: DGGITQSPKYLFRKEGQNVTLSCEQNLNHDAMYWYRQDPGQGLRLIYYSQIVNDFQKGDIAEGYSVSREKKESFPLTVTSAQKNPTAFYLCAVETGTGNTEAFFGQGTRLTVV.

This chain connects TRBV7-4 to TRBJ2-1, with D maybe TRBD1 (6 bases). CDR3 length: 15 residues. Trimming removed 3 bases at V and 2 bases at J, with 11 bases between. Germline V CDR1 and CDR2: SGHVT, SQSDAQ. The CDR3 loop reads CASSLPQGPYNEQFF. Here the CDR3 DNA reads TGTGCCAGCAGCTTGCCCCAGGGGCCCTACAATGAGCAGTTCTTC.

As DNA, the CDR3 is TGTGCCAGTAGTATGGGAGCGGGAGTGAGTGAGCAGTACTTC. Amino acid sequence: CASSMGAGVSEQYF. J is TRBJ2-7 and V is TRBV19; 8 nucleotides agree with TRBD2. Per germline, CDR1 LNHDA and CDR2 SQIVND (reference sequence). The V segment lost 3 bases and the J segment 7 bases; nucleotides outside the gene matches: 8. This CDR3 is built from 14 residues.

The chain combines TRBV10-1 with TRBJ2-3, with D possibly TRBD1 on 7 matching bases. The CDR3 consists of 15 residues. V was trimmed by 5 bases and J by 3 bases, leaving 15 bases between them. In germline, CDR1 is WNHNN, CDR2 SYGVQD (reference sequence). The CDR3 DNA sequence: TGCGCCAGCAGTCTCCTCCAGGGGGGAACAGATACGCAGTATTTT. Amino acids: CASSLLQGGTDTQYF.

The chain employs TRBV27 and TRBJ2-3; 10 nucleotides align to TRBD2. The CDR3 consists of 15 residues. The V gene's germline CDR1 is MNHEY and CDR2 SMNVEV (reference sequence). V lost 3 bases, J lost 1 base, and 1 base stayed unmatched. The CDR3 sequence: CASSFLAGGTDTQYF. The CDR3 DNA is TGTGCCAGCAGTTTCCTAGCGGGAGGCACAGATACGCAGTATTTT.

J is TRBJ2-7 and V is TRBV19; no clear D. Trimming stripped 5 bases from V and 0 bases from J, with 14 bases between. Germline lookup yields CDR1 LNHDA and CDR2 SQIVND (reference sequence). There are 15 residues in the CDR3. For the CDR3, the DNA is TGTGCCAGTAGTGCCACCTTGTTAGTCTCCTACGAGCAGTACTTC. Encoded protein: CASSATLLVSYEQYF.

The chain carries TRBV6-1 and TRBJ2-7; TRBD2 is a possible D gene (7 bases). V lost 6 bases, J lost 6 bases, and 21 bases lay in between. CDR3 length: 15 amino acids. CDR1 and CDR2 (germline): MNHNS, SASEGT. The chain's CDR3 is CASRPQVGGGLEQYF. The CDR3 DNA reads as TGTGCCAGCAGACCCCAAGTTGGGGGGGGGCTCGAGCAGTACTTC.

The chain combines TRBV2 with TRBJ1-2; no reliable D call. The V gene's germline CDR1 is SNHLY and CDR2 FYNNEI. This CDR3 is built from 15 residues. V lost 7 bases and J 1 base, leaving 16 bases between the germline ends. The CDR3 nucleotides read TGTGCCAGCAAAGAATCTACGGGAGATAACTATGGCTACACCTTC. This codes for CASKESTGDNYGYTF.

CDR3 bases: TGTGCCAGCAGTTTTGTCGTGTGGACAGGGAGCTCCTACGAGCAGTACTTC. Amino acids: CASSFVVWTGSSYEQYF. The chain couples TRBV28 to TRBJ2-5, with 8 bases aligning to TRBD1. The DNA end is more similar to TRBJ2-7, so the J call may be wrong. The CDR3 runs 17 residues. CDR1 and CDR2 (germline): MDHEN, SYDVKM.

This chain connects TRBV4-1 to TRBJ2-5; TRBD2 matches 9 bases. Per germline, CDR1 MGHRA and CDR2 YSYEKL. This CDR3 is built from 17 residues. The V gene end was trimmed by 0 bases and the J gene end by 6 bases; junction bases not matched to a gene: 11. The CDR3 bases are TGCGCCAGCAGCCAAGATCAGTGGGGTAGCGGGAGAAAGACCCAGTACTTC. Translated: CASSQDQWGSGRKTQYF.

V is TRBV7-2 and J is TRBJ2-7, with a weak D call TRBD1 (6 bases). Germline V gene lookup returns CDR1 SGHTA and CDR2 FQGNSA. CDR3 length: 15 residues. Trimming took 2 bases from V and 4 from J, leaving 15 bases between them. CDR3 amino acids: CASSLRRDNEYEQYF. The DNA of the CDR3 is TGTGCCAGCAGCTTACGCCGGGACAATGAGTACGAGCAGTACTTC.

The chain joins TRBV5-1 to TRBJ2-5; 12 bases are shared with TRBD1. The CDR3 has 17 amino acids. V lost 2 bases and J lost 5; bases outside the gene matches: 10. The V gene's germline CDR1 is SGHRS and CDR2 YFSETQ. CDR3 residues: CASSFGTGGPMRETQYF. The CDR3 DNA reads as TGCGCCAGCAGCTTTGGGACAGGGGGCCCGATGAGGGAGACCCAGTACTTC.

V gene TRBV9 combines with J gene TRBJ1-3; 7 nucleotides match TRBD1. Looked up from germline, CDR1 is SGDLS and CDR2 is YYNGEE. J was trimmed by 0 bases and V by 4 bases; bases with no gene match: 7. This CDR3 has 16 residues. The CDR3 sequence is CASSPQGNPSGNTIYF. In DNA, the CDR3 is TGTGCCAGCAGCCCACAGGGGAACCCCTCTGGAAACACCATATATTTT.

CDR3 sequence (DNA): TGCGCCAGCAGCTACTCTAGCGGATTAAATGAGCAGTTCTTC. Translation: CASSYSSGLNEQFF. V and J are TRBV5-1 and TRBJ2-1; 7 bases are shared with TRBD2. V trimming: 3 bases; J trimming: 7 bases; junction bases outside the gene matches: 7. This CDR3 contains 14 residues. Germline loops: CDR1 SGHRS, CDR2 YFSETQ.

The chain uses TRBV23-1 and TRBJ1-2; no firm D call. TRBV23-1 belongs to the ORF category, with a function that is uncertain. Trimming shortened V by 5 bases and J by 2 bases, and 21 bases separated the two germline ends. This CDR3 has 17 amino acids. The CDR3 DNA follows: TGCGCCAGCAGTGGATGGAGGCTACGCAGAAAGAACTATGGCTACACCTTC. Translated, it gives CASSGWRLRRKNYGYTF.

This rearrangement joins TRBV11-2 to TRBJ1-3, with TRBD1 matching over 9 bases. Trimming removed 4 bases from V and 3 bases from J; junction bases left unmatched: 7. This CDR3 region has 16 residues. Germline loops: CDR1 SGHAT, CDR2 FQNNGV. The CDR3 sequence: CASSSRDRAFGNTIYF. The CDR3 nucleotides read TGTGCCAGCAGCTCCCGGGACAGGGCCTTTGGAAACACCATATATTTT.

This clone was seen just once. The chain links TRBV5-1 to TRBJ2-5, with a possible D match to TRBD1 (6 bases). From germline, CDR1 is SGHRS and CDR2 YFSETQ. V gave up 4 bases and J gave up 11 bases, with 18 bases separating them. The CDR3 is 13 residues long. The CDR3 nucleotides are TGCGCCAGCAGCCTACCGGGACAAAGGGAGCAGTACTTC. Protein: CASSLPGQREQYF.

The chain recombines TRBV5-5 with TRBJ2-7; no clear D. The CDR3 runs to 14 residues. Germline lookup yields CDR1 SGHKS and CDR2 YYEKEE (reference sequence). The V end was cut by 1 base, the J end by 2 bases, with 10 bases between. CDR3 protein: CASSLSLGAYEQYF. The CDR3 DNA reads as TGTGCCAGCAGCTTGTCCCTCGGAGCCTACGAGCAGTACTTC.